The T cell receptor beta chain described here comes from a study of control samples from healthy donors and cancer patients. The method was immunoSEQ multiplex PCR; TCRdb's version includes in-frame clones alone and lacks a portion of them. Among 75,000 to 95,000 clones listed, roughly 88% were seen once. The CDR3 is made up of 19 amino acids. Germline V gives CDR1 SGHDN, CDR2 FVKESK. With 4 bases clipped from V and 1 base from J, the junction kept 15 bases outside the gene matches. What was sequenced was blood. The clonotype comes from a woman aged 45 to 65 in good health. The rearrangement uses TRBV14 and TRBJ2-1; 8 bases are shared with TRBD1. The CDR3 coding sequence is TGTGCCAGCAGCCCCCTTCCGGGGACAGGCCCACTTTCCTACAATGAGCAGTTCTTC. Protein product: CASSPLPGTGPLSYNEQFF. The full variable domain, in which reference TRBV14 and TRBJ2-1 provide the parts outside the CDR3, is EAGVTQFPSHSVIEKGQTVTLRCDPISGHDNLYWYRRVMGKEIKFLLHFVKESKQDESGMPNNRFLAERTGGTYSTLKVQPAELEDSGVYFCASSPLPGTGPLSYNEQFFGPGTRLTVL.